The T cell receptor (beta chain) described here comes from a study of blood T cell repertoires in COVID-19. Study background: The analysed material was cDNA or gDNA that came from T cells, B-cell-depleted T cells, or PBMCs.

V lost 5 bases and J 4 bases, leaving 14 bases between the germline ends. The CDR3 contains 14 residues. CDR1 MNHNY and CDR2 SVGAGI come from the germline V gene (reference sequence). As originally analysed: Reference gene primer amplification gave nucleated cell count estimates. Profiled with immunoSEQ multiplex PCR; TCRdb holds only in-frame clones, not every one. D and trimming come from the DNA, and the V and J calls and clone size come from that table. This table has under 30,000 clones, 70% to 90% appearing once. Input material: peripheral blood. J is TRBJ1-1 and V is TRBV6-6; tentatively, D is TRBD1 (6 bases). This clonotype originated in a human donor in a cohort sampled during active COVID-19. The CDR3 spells CASSADRWATEAFF. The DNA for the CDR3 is TGTGCCAGCAGTGCCGACAGGTGGGCCACTGAAGCTTTCTTT.